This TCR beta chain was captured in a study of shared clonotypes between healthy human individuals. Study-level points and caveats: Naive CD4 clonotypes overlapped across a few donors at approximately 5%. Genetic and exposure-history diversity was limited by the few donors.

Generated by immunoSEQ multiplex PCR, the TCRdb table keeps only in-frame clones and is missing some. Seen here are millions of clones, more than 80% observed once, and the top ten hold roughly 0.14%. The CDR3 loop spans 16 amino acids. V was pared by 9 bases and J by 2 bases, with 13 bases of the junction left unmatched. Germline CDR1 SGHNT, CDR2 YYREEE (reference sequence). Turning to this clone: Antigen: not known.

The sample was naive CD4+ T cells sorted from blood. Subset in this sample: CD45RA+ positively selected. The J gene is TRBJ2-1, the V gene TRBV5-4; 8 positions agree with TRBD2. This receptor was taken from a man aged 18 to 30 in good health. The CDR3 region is CATSKAGEPTYNEQFF. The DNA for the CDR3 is TGTGCCACCTCGAAAGCGGGAGAACCAACCTACAATGAGCAGTTCTTC.